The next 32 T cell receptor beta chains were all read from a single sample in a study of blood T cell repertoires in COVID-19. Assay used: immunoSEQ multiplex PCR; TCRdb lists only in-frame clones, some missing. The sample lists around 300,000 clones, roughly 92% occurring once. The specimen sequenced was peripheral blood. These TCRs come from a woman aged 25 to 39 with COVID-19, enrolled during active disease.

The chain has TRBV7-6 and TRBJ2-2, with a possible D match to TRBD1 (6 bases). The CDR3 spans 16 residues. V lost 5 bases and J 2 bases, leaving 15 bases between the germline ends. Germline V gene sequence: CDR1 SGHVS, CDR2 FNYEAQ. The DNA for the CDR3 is TGTGCCAGCAGCCTGAGACAGGCCAGAAACACCGGGGAGCTGTTTTTT. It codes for CASSLRQARNTGELFF.

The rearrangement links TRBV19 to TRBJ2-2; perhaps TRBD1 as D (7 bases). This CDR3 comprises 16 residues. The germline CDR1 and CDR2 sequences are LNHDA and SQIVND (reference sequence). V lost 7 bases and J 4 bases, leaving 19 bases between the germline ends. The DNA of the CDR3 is TGTGCCAGTACCCCCGCCAGGGGGGCAAGCACCGGGGAGCTGTTTTTT. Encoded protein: CASTPARGASTGELFF.

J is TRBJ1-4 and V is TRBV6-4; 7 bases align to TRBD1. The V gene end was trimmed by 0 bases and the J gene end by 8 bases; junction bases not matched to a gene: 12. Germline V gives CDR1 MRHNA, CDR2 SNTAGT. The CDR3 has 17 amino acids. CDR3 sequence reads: CASSDSLGAGGVEKLFF. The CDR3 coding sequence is TGTGCCAGCAGTGACTCTCTAGGAGCAGGGGGTGTGGAAAAACTGTTTTTT.

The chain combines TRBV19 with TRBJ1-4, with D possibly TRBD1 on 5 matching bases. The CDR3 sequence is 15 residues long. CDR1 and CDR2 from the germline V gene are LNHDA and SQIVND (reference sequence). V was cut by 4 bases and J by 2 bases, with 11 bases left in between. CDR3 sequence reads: CASSKNRPTNEKLFF. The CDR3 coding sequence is TGTGCCAGTAGTAAGAACAGGCCGACTAATGAAAAACTGTTTTTT.

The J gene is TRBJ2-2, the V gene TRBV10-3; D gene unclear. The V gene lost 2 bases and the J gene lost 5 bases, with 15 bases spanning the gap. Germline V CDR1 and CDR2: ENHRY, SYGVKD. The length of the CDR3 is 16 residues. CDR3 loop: CAISEVAELATGELFF. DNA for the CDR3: TGTGCCATCAGTGAGGTGGCGGAACTGGCGACCGGGGAGCTGTTTTTT.

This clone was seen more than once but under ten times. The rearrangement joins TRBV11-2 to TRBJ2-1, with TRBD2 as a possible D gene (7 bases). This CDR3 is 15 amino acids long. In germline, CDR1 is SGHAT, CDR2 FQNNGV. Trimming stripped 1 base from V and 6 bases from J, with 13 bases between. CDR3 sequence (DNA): TGTGCCAGCAGCTTAGCTTGGGGGGGCGTCAATGAGCAGTTCTTC. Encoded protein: CASSLAWGGVNEQFF.

The DNA for the CDR3 is TGTGCCAGTAGTCCAGGGGGCATGGAAGCTTTCTTT. As protein: CASSPGGMEAFF. The chain couples TRBV19 to TRBJ1-1, with TRBD1 matching over 8 bases. V was pared by 5 bases and J by 8 bases, with 4 bases of the junction left unmatched. The CDR3 length is 12 residues. Germline V gene sequence: CDR1 LNHDA, CDR2 SQIVND (reference sequence).

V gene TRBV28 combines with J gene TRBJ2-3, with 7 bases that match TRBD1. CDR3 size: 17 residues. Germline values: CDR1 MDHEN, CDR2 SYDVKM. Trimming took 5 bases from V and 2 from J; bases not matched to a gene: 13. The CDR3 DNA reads TGTGCCAGCAGTGAACAGGGGAAGGGAAGTATCACAGATACGCAGTATTTT. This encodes CASSEQGKGSITDTQYF.

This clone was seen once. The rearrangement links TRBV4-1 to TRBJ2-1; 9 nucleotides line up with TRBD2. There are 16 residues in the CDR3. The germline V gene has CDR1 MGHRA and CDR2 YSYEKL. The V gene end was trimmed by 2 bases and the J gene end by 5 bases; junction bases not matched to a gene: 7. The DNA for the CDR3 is TGCGCCAGCAGCCAAACGGTGGCGGGGGGGCACAATGAGCAGTTCTTC. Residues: CASSQTVAGGHNEQFF.

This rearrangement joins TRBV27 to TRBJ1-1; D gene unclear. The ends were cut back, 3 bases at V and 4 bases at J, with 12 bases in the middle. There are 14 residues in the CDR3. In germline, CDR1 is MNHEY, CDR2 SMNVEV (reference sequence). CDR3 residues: CASSLGLGSTEAFF. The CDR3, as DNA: TGTGCCAGCAGTTTGGGTCTCGGGAGCACTGAAGCTTTCTTT.

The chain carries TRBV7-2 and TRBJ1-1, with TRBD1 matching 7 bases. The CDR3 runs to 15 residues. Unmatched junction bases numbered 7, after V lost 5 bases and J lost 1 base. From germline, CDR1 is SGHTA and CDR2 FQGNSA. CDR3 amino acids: CASSLSGTANTEAFF. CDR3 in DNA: TGTGCCAGCAGCCTCTCCGGGACAGCGAACACTGAAGCTTTCTTT.

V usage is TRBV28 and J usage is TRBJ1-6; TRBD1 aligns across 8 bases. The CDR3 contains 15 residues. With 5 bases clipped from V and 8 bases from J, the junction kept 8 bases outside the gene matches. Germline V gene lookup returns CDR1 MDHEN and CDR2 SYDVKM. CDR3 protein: CASSTGRGLDSPLHF. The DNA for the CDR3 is TGTGCCAGCAGTACAGGCAGGGGGCTGGATTCACCCCTCCACTTT.

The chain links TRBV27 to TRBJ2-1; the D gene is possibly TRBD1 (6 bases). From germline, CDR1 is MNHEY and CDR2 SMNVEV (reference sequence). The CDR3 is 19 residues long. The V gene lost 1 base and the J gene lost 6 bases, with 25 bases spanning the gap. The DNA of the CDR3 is TGTGCCAGCAGTTTATTGGCAGGGGTGCGAGCGGACACCGCCAATGAGCAGTTCTTC. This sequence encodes CASSLLAGVRADTANEQFF.

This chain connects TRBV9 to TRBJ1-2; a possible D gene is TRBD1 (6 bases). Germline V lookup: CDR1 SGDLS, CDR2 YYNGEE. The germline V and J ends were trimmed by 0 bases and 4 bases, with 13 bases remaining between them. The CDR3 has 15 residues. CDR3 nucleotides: TGTGCCAGCAGCGTAGGCGCAGGGGATGGCTATGGCTACACCTTC. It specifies CASSVGAGDGYGYTF.

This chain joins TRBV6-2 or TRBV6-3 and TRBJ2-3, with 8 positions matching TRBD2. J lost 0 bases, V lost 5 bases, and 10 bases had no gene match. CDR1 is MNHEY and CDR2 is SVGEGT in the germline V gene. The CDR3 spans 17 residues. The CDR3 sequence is CASSPGSRGGSTDTQYF. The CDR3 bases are TGTGCCAGCAGTCCCGGGTCCCGGGGGGGAAGCACAGATACGCAGTATTTT.

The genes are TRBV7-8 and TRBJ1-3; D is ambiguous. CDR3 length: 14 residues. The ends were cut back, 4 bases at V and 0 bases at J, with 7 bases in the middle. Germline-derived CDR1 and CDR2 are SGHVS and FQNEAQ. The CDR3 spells CASSSRYSGNTIYF. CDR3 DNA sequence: TGTGCCAGCAGCTCGAGGTACTCTGGAAACACCATATATTTT.

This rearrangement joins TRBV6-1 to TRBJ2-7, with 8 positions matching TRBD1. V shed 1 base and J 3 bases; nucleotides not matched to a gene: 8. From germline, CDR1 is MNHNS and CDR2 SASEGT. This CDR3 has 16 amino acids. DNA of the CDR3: TGTGCCAGCAGTGAAGATATGGGGACAGGCTTCTACGAGCAGTACTTC. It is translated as CASSEDMGTGFYEQYF.

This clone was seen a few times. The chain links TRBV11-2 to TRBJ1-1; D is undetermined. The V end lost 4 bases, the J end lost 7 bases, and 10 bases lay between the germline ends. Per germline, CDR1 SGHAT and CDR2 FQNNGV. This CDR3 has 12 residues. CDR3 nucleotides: TGTGCCAGCAGCTCAGGACTCGTTGAAGCTTTCTTT. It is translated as CASSSGLVEAFF.

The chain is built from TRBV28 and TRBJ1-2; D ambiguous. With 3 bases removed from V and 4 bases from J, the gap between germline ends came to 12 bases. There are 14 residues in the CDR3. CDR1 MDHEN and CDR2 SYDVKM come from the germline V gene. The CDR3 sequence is CASSFIGSGYGYTF. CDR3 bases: TGTGCCAGCAGTTTCATCGGGAGCGGCTATGGCTACACCTTC.

The CDR3 spells CASSFSGLSNEKLFF. CDR3 nucleotides: TGTGCCAGCAGTTTTTCGGGGTTATCTAATGAAAAACTGTTTTTT. The J gene is TRBJ1-4, the V gene TRBV27; D is uncertain. The CDR3 runs to 15 residues. The V gene lost 3 bases and the J gene lost 3 bases, with 11 bases spanning the gap. Germline CDR1 and CDR2: MNHEY and SMNVEV (reference sequence).

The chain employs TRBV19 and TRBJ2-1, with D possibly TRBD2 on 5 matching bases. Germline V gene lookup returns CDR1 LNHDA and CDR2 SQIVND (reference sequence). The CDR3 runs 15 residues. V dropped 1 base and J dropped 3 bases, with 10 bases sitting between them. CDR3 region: CASSIGQRSYNEQFF. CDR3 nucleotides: TGTGCCAGTAGTATAGGGCAGCGGAGCTACAATGAGCAGTTCTTC.

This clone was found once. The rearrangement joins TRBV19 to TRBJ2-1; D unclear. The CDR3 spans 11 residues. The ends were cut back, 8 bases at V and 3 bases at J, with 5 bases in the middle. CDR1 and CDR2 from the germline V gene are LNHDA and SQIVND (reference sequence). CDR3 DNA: TGTGCCAGTCGTCGCTACAATGAGCAGTTCTTC. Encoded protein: CASRRYNEQFF.

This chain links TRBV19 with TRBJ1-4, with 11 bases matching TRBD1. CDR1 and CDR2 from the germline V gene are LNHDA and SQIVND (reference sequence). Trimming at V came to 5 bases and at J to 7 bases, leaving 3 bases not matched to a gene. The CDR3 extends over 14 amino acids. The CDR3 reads CASSYGQGAEKLFF. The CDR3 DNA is TGTGCCAGTAGTTACGGACAGGGGGCTGAAAAACTGTTTTTT.

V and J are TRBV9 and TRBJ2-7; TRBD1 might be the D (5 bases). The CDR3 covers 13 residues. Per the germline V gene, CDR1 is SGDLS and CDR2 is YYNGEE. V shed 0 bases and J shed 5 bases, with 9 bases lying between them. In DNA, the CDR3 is TGTGCCAGCAGCGTAGCAGGGAACAACGAGCAGTACTTC. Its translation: CASSVAGNNEQYF.

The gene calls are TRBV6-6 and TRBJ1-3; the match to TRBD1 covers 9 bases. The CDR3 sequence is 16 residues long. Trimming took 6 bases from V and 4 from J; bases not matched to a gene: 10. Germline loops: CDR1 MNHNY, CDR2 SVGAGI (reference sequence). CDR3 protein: CASRGSDRGAGNTIYF. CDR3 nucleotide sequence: TGTGCCAGCAGGGGATCGGACAGGGGAGCCGGAAACACCATATATTTT.

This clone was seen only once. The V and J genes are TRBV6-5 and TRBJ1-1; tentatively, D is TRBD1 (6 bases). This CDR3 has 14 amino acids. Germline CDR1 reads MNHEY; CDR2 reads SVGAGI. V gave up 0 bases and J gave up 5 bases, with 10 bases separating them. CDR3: CASSYSQGLTEAFF. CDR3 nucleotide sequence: TGTGCCAGCAGTTACTCTCAGGGGTTGACTGAAGCTTTCTTT.

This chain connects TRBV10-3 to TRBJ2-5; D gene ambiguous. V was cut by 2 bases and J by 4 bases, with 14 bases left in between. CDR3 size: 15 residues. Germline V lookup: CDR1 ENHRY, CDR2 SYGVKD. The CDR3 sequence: CAISEASQRGETQYF. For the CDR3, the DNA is TGTGCCATCAGTGAGGCCTCACAACGCGGAGAGACCCAGTACTTC.

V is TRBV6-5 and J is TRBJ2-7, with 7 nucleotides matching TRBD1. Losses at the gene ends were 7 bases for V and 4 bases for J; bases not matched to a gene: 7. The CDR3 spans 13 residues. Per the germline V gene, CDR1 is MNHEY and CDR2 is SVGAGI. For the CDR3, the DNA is TGTGCCAGCACCCGGGACAGAGAATACGAGCAGTACTTC. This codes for CASTRDREYEQYF.

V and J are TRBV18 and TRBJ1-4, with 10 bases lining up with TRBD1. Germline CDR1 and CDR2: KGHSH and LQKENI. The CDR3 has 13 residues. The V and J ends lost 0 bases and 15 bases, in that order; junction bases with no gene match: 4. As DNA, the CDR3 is TGTGCCAGCTCACCACCCACGGGACAGGGGATGTTTTTT. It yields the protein CASSPPTGQGMFF. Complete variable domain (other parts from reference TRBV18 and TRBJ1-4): NAGVMQNPRHLVRRRGQEARLRCSPMKGHSHVYWYRQLPEEGLKFMVYLQKENIIDESGMPKERFSAEFPKEGPSILRIQQVVRGDSAAYFCASSPPTGQGMFFGSGTQLSVL.

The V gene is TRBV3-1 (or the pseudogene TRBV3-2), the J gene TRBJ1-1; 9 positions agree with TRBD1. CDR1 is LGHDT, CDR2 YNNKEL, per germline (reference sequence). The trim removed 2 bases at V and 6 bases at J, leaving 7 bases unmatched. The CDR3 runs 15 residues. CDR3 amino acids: CASSQLGQGFAEAFF. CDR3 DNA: TGTGCCAGCAGCCAACTCGGACAGGGGTTCGCTGAAGCTTTCTTT.

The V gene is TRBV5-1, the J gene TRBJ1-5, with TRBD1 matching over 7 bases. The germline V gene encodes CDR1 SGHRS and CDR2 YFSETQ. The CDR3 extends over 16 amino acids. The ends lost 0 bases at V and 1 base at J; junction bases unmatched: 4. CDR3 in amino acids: CASSLDPQGSNQPQHF. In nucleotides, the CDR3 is TGCGCCAGCAGCTTGGATCCACAGGGGAGCAATCAGCCCCAGCATTTT.

The CDR3 spells CASTDRANSPLHF. CDR3 bases: TGTGCCAGCACCGACAGGGCTAATTCACCCCTCCACTTT. V and J are TRBV12-3 or TRBV12-4 and TRBJ1-6, with 7 bases fitting TRBD1. Trimming took 7 bases from V and 6 from J; bases not matched to a gene: 3. The CDR3 covers 13 residues.